The present entry profiles one T cell receptor beta chain with its context. The sample holds one count of this clone. Its antigen remains unidentified. One base away there is no much larger clone; base qualities are not given. CDR1 and CDR2 (SGHRS, YFSETQ) derive from the germline V gene. V and J lose 2 bases and 3 bases, and a span of 14 bases separates them. The CDR3 holds 16 amino acids from the cysteine to the phenylalanine. The read is trimmed to its CDR3 DNA, 48 bases read in frame from base 1. These data belong to a study of graft-versus-host responses after intestinal transplantation (dated by TCRdb to about 2021). Looking at the study overall: The transplants that recipients received were multivisceral, liver-intestinal, or isolated intestinal. All recipients received anti-thymocyte globulin induction followed by maintenance tacrolimus and steroids for two to four years. Bulk TCR-beta CDR3 sequencing was used to track graft-versus-host and host-versus-graft alloreactive T cell clones in the graft, circulation and bone marrow after intestinal transplantation. Alloreactive clones were identified by sequencing pre-transplant mixed lymphocyte reaction products and comparing them with unstimulated pre-transplant donor and recipient T cells. The cohort enrolled some 24 intestinal transplant recipients, one of whom was a retransplant, and 3 patients without pretransplant specimens were excluded. A peak of at least 4% donor T cells among recipient peripheral blood mononuclear cells was the definition used for donor T cell macrochimerism. Rather than going through the commercial service, samples from a few later patients were sequenced in-house on an Illumina MiSeq and processed with MiXCR. The paper's findings and limits, for the study overall: Patients with donor T cell macrochimerism had high GvH to HvG T cell clonal ratios in their allografts. The conclusions were limited by the relatively low number and heterogeneity of the intestinal transplant patients. Peak levels of circulating GvH clones were associated with declines in HvG clones early after transplant. GvH clones were found in recipient bone marrow, and some of the GvH clones appeared earlier in ileal mucosa or blood, which is consistent with an intestinal mucosal origin.

Libraries were constructed by the immunoSEQ multiplex PCR assay. In most patients, genomic DNA was isolated using the Qiagen DNeasy Blood and Tissue Kit and sent frozen to Adaptive Biotechnologies for TCR sequencing. High-throughput TCR-beta CDR3 sequencing of genomic DNA from most patients was performed by Adaptive Biotechnologies. In the authors' own workflow: Adaptive's ImmunoSEQ software supplied the TCR sequencing data for approximately 18 patients, while MiXCR and VDJtools were used to process a few other patients. To correct CD4 versus CD8 sorting errors, any sequence found in both subsets at a frequency ratio below 5:1 was removed. Because the origin of CDR3 nucleotide sequences shared between donor and recipient could not be assigned, those sequences were removed. At least 2-fold expansion over unstimulated cells and a minimum CFSE-low frequency of 0.002% (template counts) or 0.001% (read counts) were required for clones to be classified as alloreactive. Mappable clones were those detected in sequenced pre-transplant spleen, lymph node, or MLR CFSE-low populations of the donor or recipient. Cumulative frequency of alloreactive clones was calculated as a percentage of all sequences weighted by copy number. In its TCRdb copy, this immuneACCESS table keeps in-frame sequences only and misses some clones. Where compared with another copy, unresolved V genes explain less than half of these, and the others have no known cause. That table is the source of V, J and clone size, and D and trimming were worked out from the DNA. The sample table lists some 130,000 clones, 85% to 95% of them with a count of one. The ten largest account for more than 0.09% of the sample.

The sample's time point label, in plain terms: cells obtained before transplantation from donor or recipient. CD3+CD4+ and CD3+CD8+ populations were FACS-sorted from unstimulated pre-transplant donor and recipient cells taken from spleen or lymph nodes. Sample: unstimulated CD4+ T cells sorted from spleen or lymph node cells, taken before intestinal transplant. The TCR comes from a human donor who received an intestinal transplant. The chain links TRBV5-1 with TRBJ2-2; the D region possibly corresponds to TRBD2 (5 bases align). The DNA reads TGCGCCAGCAGCTTAATAGTGTACGGGGACACCGGGGAGCTGTTTTTT. Translated, it reads CASSLIVYGDTGELFF.